This TCR beta chain stems from a study of regulatory T cells in long-lasting Graves disease. Study details: The definition of persistent Graves' disease was over 5 years of antithyroid drugs with positive TSH receptor antibodies. Study-wide points: The study found TRBV28, TRBJ1-2 and TRBJ2-5 favored in persistent disease.

The time point: persistent/refractory GD, antithyroid drugs over 5 years with positive TRAb. RNA extracted from PBMCs served as the sequencing template. The authors drew patients from an endocrinology department in Xi'an, China. Relying on iRepertoire HTBI primers and Arm-PCR of CDR3 regions, the team built TCR beta libraries. Source study methods: Overall, samples carried 60 to 65 TRBV and over 12 TRBJ segments. TCRdb used MiXCR to reprocess the multiplex PCR reads, holding one entry per CDR3 protein. Clone size and V and J calls follow TCRdb, not the original study. The sample has roughly 400,000 distinct CDR3 sequences, less than 25% seen once. About this clonotype: The antigen remains unidentified.

The CDR3 extends over 16 amino acids. Germline lookup yields CDR1 SGHVS and CDR2 FQNEAQ. Trimming pared 1 base from V and 3 bases from J, leaving 15 bases between. This TCR came from a female donor with Graves disease. This specimen consisted of peripheral blood mononuclear cells (PBMCs), obtained when the disease was refractory, from a patient treated with antithyroid drugs. The V and J genes are TRBV7-8 and TRBJ2-5; D call uncertain. The CDR3 is CASSLGSNPLKETQYF. For the CDR3, the DNA is TGTGCCAGCAGCTTAGGGTCCAACCCCCTTAAAGAGACCCAGTACTTC.